The clone carrying this T cell receptor (beta chain) was observed many times. Deletions cut 3 bases from V and 4 bases from J, with 14 bases between. CDR1 and CDR2 from the germline V gene are SGHRS and YFSETQ. The CDR3 contains 14 residues. Amplification of TCR beta CDR3 regions was performed using RNA transcripts as template. Researchers ran a first-round RT-PCR on the TCR CDR3 using the HTBI primer set. MiXCR, applied by TCRdb to the multiplex PCR reads, yields one record per CDR3 protein. The data show 620,000 or so distinct CDR3 sequences, roughly 15% seen once. This specimen belongs to a study of T cells in Graves' hyperthyroidism and ophthalmopathy. Ophthalmopathy in the patients scored at least 3 on Clinical Activity Score and at least 4 on NOSPECS grade, lasting under 3 months. Each diagnosis was grounded in clinical symptoms, serum thyroxine and TRAb, thyroid ultrasound, and orbital computed tomography.

The rearrangement uses TRBV5-1 and TRBJ2-7; possible D gene TRBD2, 6 bases. The clonotype originates from a woman between 45 and 65 years old with Graves' ophthalmopathy. Sequencing was done on a sample of blood. CDR3 protein: CASSWTGTGYEQYF. The CDR3 DNA follows: TGCGCCAGCAGCTGGACCGGGACTGGTTACGAGCAGTACTTC.